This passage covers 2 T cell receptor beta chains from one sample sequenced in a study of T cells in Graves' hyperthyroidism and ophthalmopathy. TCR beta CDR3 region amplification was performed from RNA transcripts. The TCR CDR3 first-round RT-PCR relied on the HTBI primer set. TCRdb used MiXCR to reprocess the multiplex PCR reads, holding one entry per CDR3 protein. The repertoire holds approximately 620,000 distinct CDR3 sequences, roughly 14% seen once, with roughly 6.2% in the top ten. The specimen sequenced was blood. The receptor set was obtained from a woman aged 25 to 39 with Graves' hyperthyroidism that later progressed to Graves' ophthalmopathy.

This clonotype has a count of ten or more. CDR3: CAWRGGSGANVLTF. CDR3 nucleotide sequence: TGTGCCTGGAGGGGAGGCTCTGGGGCCAACGTCCTGACTTTC. The rearrangement uses TRBV30 and TRBJ2-6; D is perhaps TRBD2 (6 bases). The CDR3 consists of 14 residues. The germline CDR1 and CDR2 sequences are GTSNPN and SVGIG (reference sequence). With 3 bases removed from V and 0 bases from J, the gap between germline ends came to 6 bases.

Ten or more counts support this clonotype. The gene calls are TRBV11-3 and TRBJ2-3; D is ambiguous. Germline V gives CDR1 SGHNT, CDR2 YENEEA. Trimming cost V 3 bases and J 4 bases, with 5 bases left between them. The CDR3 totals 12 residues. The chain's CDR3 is CASSFVPDTQYF. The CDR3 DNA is TGTGCCAGCAGCTTTGTCCCAGATACGCAGTATTTT. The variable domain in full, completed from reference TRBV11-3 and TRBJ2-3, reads EAGVVQSPRYKIIEKKQPVAFWCNPISGHNTLYWYLQNLGQGPELLIRYENEEAVDDSQLPKDRFSAERLKGVDSTLKIQPAELGDSAVYLCASSFVPDTQYFGPGTRLTVL.